The sequence of this TCR beta chain was determined in a study of CD8+ T cells in alopecia areata. Study results and caveats: An increase in clonality over normal scalp was evident in lesional scalp, especially alopecia totalis/universalis. In scalp and blood, many expanded lesional clones persisted during tofacitinib.

Regarding treatment: oral pan-JAK inhibitor, 5-10 mg twice daily. It was from alopecia areata patients that lesional scalp punch biopsies and peripheral blood were collected. RNA extraction was followed by reverse transcription into cDNA, which acted as the sequencing template. TCRdb keeps only in-frame clones here, not all; method: immunoSEQ multiplex PCR. The table records about 110,000 clones, around 53% of them present only once. A note on this clone: What it recognizes is unknown.

With 3 bases removed from V and 2 bases from J, the gap between germline ends came to 13 bases. This CDR3 comprises 15 residues. Germline loops: CDR1 SGHRS, CDR2 YFSETQ. The rearrangement links TRBV5-1 to TRBJ2-3; TRBD2 might be the D (5 bases). This sequence originates from a human donor with alopecia areata. The material was CD8+ T cells sorted from blood, obtained at week 24, from a patient treated with tofacitinib. The CDR3 DNA sequence: TGCGCCAGCAGCTCAAGCGGCCAGTACACAGATACGCAGTATTTT. This sequence encodes CASSSSGQYTDTQYF.